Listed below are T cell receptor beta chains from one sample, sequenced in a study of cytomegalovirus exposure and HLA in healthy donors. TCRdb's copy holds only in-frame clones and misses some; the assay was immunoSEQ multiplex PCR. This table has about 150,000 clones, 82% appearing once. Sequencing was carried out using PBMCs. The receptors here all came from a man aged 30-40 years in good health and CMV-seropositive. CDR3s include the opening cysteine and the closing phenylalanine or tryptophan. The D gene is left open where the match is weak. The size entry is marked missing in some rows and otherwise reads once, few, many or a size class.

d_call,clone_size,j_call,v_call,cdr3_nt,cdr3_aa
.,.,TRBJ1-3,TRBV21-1,TGTGCCAGCCCTCCCCCCGAAGCCTCTGGAAACACCATATATTTT,CASPPPEASGNTIYF
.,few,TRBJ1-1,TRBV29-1,TGCAGCGTTGAAGATCTTTTGCGGTCTGAAGCTTTCTTT,CSVEDLLRSEAFF
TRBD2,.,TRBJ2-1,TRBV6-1,TGTGCCAGCAGCCGGATAGCGGGGGGGCAGTTCTTC,CASSRIAGGQFF
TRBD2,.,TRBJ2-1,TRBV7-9,TGTGCCAGCAGCTCAAGGGGAGGGTACAATGAGCAGTTCTTC,CASSSRGGYNEQFF
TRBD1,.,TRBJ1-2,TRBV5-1,TGCGCCAGCAGCTTGGAGGGACAGCGAGCTAACTATGGCTACACCTTC,CASSLEGQRANYGYTF
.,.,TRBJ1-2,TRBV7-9,TGTGCCAGCAGAAGGCTAGACTATGGCTACACCTTC,CASRRLDYGYTF
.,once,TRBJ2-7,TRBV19,TGTGCCAGTAGAACGACCGGGACAAAGAACTACGAGCAGTACTTC,CASRTTGTKNYEQYF
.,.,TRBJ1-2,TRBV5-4,TGTGCCAGCAGTCCAGCTGGTTGGAGTGGCTATGGCTACACCTTC,CASSPAGWSGYGYTF
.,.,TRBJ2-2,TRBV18,TGTGCCAGCTCCCCTATTGGCACCGGGGAGCTGTTTTTT,CASSPIGTGELFF
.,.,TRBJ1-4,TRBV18,TGTGCCAGCTCACCTTTCGGTGCCAGCGGGGAAAAACTGTTTTTT,CASSPFGASGEKLFF
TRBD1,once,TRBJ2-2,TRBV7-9,TGTTCCAGGGGACAGGACGCTGGGGAGCTGTTTTTT,CSRGQDAGELFF
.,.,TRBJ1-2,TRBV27,TGTGCCAGCAGTTCGTCCTGGGACTTAGCCCTCTATGGCTACACCTTC,CASSSSWDLALYGYTF
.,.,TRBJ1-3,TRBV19,TGTGCCAGCTACCGCATCGGCGGGAATTCAGGAAACACCATATATTTT,CASYRIGGNSGNTIYF
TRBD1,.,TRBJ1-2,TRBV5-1,TGCGCCAGCGGAGGCCTACAGGGGAACCCAATTGGCTACACCTTC,CASGGLQGNPIGYTF